This T cell receptor beta chain originates from a study of identical twins. V shed 8 bases and J shed 2 bases, with 16 bases lying between them. Germline assignment: CDR1 SQVTM and CDR2 ANQGSEA. This CDR3 spans 14 amino acids. In the case of this clonotype: Its antigen is still unknown.

The study, taken as a whole, reports: Zero-insertion analyses were open to partial confounding by invariant MAIT and iNKT cells. Out-of-frame alpha sequences shared between twins exhibited an excess of low generation probability.

Template switching (which added a universal primer site) was used, and cDNA carried unique molecular identifiers. TCRdb called the 5' RACE reads again in MiXCR, with one record for every CDR3 protein. The table shows some 1,600,000 distinct CDR3 sequences, with less than 40% occurring only once. The sequenced sample was cord blood. The chain carries TRBV29-1 and TRBJ2-1, with D tentatively TRBD2 (6 bases). This sequence was found in a newborn girl in good health. The chain's CDR3 is CSFSAGSPYNEQFF. In DNA form, the CDR3 reads TGCAGCTTCAGCGCGGGGAGCCCCTACAATGAGCAGTTCTTC.